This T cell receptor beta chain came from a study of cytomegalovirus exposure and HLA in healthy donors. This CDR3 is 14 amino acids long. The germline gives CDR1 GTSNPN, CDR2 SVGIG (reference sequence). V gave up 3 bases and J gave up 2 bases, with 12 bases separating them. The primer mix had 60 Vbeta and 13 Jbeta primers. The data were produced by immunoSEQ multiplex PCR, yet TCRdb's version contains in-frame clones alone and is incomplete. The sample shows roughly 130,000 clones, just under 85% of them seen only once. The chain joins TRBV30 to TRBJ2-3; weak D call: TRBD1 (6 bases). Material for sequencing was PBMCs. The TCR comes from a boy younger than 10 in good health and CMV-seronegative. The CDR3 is CAWRTGGYTDTQYF. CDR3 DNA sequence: TGTGCCTGGAGGACAGGAGGTTACACAGATACGCAGTATTTT.